This entry describes one T cell receptor beta chain. What it binds is not known. The read falls 3 residues short of the CDR3 end, and the missing part is taken from the germline J gene. This CDR3 spans 13 amino acids. V was pared by 4 bases and J by 2 bases, with 9 bases between. Germline V gene sequence: CDR1 SGHKS, CDR2 YYEKEE (reference sequence). TCRdb keeps only in-frame clones here, not all; method: immunoSEQ multiplex PCR. This listing includes approximately 50,000 clones. These data are taken from a study of Tregs in tolerant kidney transplant recipients. Thawed PBMCs were FACS-sorted into unstimulated CD4+CD25+CD127- regulatory T cells, CD4+CD25- non-regulatory cells, CD4 and CD8 cells. Notes on the study in general: Validation in larger populations is needed because few patients were studied. Biological reproducibility was not directly addressed in this study.

Sequences were derived from CD4+ T cells from blood, sampled before the transplant. The receptor was derived from a human donor who received a combined kidney and bone marrow transplant. The V gene is TRBV5-5, the J gene TRBJ1-2, with D possibly matching TRBD1 (5 bases). The sequenced CDR3 bases are TGTGCCAGCAGCATCCAGGGCAACTATGGC. Encoded protein: CASSIQGNYG. Given in full, the CDR3 is CASSIQGNYGYTF. Complete variable domain (other parts from reference TRBV5-5 and TRBJ1-2): DAGVTQSPTHLIKTRGQQVTLRCSPISGHKSVSWYQQVLGQGPQFIFQYYEKEERGRGNFPDRFSARQFPNYSSELNVNALLLGDSALYLCASSIQGNYGYTFGSGTRLTVV.